Reported below is one T cell receptor beta chain. The record originates from a study of Ad26.COV2.S vaccination and SARS-CoV-2 variants. Generated by immunoSEQ multiplex PCR, the TCRdb table keeps only in-frame clones and is missing some. The sample contains about 280,000 clones, around 87% of which appear only once. Treatment indicated: 15 to 20 received Ad26.COV2.S at low or high dose, single or two shots; 5 received placebo; per-sample allocation not given. Sampling happened 63 days after the first vaccine or placebo injection. The CDR3 is made up of 14 amino acids. Germline CDR1 reads LNHNV; CDR2 reads YYDKDF (reference sequence). Trimming stripped 0 bases from V and 1 base from J, with 4 bases between.

The source of this sequence is a person aged 18-60 years who received the Ad26.COV2.S COVID-19 vaccine or a placebo. The specimen was peripheral blood, collected in a trial of Ad26.COV2.S vaccine versus placebo. The chain recombines TRBV15 with TRBJ2-1; D is unresolved. The DNA of the CDR3 is TGTGCCACCAGCAGAGAACGATCCTACAATGAGCAGTTCTTC. It specifies CATSRERSYNEQFF.